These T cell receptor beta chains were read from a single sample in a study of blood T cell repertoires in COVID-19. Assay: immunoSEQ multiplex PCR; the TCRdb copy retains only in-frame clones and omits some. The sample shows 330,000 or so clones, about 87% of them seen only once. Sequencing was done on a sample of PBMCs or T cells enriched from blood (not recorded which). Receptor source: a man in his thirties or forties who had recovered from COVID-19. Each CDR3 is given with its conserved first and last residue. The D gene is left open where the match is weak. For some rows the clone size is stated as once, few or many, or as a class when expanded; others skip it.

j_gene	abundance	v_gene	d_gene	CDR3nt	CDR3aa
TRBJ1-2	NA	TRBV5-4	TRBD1	TGTGCCAGCAGCTCGGCCGGGACAGGGAATGGCTACACCTTC	CASSSAGTGNGYTF
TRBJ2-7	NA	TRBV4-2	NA	TGTGCCAGCAGCCCCTCTCAGGGCGGGGGCACCTACGAGCAGTACTTC	CASSPSQGGGTYEQYF
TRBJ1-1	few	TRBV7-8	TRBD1	TGTGCCAGCAGCGAAGGGACAGGGGGTCCTGAAGCTTTCTTT	CASSEGTGGPEAFF
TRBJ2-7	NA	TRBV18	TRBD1	TGTGCCAGCTCACCACTTGCTCGGGACAGGCCCTACGAGCAGTACTTC	CASSPLARDRPYEQYF
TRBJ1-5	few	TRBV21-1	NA	TGTGCCAGCAGCAAAGCGAAGGGGGGGAAGCCTTTCAATCAGCCCCAGCATTTT	CASSKAKGGKPFNQPQHF
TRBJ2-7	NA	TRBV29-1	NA	TGCAGCGTTGAAGAGGGTGGAGACTTGGTAGGCGAGCAGTACTTC	CSVEEGGDLVGEQYF
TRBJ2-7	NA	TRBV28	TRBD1	TGTGCCAGCAGCTCCTCCGGCCTGGGGACAGGGACCTACGAGCAGTACTTC	CASSSSGLGTGTYEQYF
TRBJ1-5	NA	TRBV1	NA	TGCACCAGCAGCCCCCTAGCATGTTCTGGTCAGGGGCAGCCCCAGCATTTT	CTSSPLACSGQGQPQHF
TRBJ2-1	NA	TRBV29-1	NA	TGCAGCGTCGAGGGACTCTTGGGCAATGAGCAGTTCTTC	CSVEGLLGNEQFF
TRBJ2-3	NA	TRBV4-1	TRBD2	TGCGCCAGCAGCCCGGGACTAGCGGGGGGGCAGGTAGATACGCAGTATTTT	CASSPGLAGGQVDTQYF
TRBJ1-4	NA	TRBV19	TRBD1	TGTGCCAGTAGTCGCTCGGGACAGCGTAATGAAAAACTGTTTTTT	CASSRSGQRNEKLFF
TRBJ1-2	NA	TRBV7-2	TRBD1	TGTGCCAGCAGAATTGGACAGGGGGTTCTTAACTATGGCTACACCTTC	CASRIGQGVLNYGYTF
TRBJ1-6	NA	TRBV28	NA	TGTGCCAGCAGTCCACTCGGACAGCTCTATAATTCACCCCTCCACTTT	CASSPLGQLYNSPLHF
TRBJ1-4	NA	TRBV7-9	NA	TGTGCCAGCAGCCAAACGGATGAAAAACTGTTTTTT	CASSQTDEKLFF
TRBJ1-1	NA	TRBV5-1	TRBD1	TGCGCCAGCAGCTGGGGGGACAGGGGGCTCGACACTGAAGCTTTCTTT	CASSWGDRGLDTEAFF
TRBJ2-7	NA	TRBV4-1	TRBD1	TGCGCCAGCAGCCAAGTGGAGACAGGGGCCTACGAGCAGTACTTC	CASSQVETGAYEQYF
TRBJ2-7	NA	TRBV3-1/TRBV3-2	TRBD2	TGTGCCAGCAGCCAAGGACTAGCGGGGGACTACGAGCAGTACTTC	CASSQGLAGDYEQYF
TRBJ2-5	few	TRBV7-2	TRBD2	TGTGCCAGCAGCTTGACTAGCGGGGACCATGAGACCCAGTACTTC	CASSLTSGDHETQYF
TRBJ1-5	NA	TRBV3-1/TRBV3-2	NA	TGTGCCAGCAGCCAGGGGACACTTGATCAGCCCCAGCATTTT	CASSQGTLDQPQHF
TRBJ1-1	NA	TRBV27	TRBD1	TGTGCCAGCAGTTTATCACCGGGACAGGGGGGATTCAACTCTGAAGCTTTCTTT	CASSLSPGQGGFNSEAFF
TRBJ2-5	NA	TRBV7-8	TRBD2	TGTGCCAGCACTCTAGCGGGGGGCGGAGAGACCCAGTACTTC	CASTLAGGGETQYF
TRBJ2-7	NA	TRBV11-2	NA	TGTGCCAGCAGCTTACCCAGGGCGAACGAGCAGTACTTC	CASSLPRANEQYF
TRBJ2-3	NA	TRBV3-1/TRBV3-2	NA	TGTGCCAGCAGCCAGAGGGGGGGCCGCGTAGATACGCAGTATTTT	CASSQRGGRVDTQYF
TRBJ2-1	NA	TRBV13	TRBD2	TGTGCCAGCGGGCTAGCGGGGGGGCCCTACAATGAGCAGTTCTTC	CASGLAGGPYNEQFF
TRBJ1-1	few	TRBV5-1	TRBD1	TGCGCCAGCAGCTTCAGACAGGGGAGGAGCGCTGAAGCTTTCTTT	CASSFRQGRSAEAFF
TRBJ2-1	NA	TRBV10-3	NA	TGTGCCATCAGTGAGGGTCCACGCCGGGGGGCCGCCTACAATGAGCAGTTCTTC	CAISEGPRRGAAYNEQFF
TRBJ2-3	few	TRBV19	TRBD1	TGTGCCAGTAGTGGGAGGACAGGGACGTCTTTTCTCGATACGCAGTATTTT	CASSGRTGTSFLDTQYF
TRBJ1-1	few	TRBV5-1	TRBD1	TGCGCCAGCAGCCAGGGGGCTACGGTAGAAACTGAAGCTTTCTTT	CASSQGATVETEAFF
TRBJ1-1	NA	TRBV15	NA	TGTGCCACCAGAAAGACAGGCACGAACACTGAAGCTTTCTTT	CATRKTGTNTEAFF
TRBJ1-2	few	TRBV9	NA	TGTGCCAGCAGCGTAGCTACGAGTTATGGCTACACCTTC	CASSVATSYGYTF
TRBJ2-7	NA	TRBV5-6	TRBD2	TGTGCCAGCAGCTCGATTAGCGGGGGGGCCCACGAGCAGTACTTC	CASSSISGGAHEQYF
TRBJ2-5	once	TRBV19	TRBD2	TGTGCCAGTAGTATCACTAGCGGGGGACAAGAGACCCAGTACTTC	CASSITSGGQETQYF
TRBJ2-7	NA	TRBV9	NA	TGTGCCAGCAGCGTAGCGGCAGGGTGGGACGAGCAGTACTTC	CASSVAAGWDEQYF
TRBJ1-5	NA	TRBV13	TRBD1	TGTGCCAGCAGCAAGGGGACAGGGTGGCAGCCCCAGCATTTT	CASSKGTGWQPQHF
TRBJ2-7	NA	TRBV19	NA	TGTGCCAGTAGTATCGGGACAAGAGCCTACGAGCAGTACTTC	CASSIGTRAYEQYF
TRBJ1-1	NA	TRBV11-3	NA	TGTGCCAGCAGCCCTCGGGGAGAGAATGAAGCTTTCTTT	CASSPRGENEAFF
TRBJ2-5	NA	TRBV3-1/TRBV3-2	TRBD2	TGTGCCAGCAGCCTCGGACTAGCGGTGGAGGGAGAGACCCAGTACTTC	CASSLGLAVEGETQYF
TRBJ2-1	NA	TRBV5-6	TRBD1	TGTGCCAGCAGCTTGGCTAGGGGGCCGGGTGAGCAGTTCTTC	CASSLARGPGEQFF
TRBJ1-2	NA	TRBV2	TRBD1	TGTGCCAGCAGTGAAGCGGTTACAGGGGGCGGCTATGGCTACACCTTC	CASSEAVTGGGYGYTF
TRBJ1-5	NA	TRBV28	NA	TGTGCCAGCAGTTTTTGGAGGAGCAATCAGCCCCAGCATTTT	CASSFWRSNQPQHF
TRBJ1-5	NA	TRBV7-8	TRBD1	TGTGCCAGCAGCGCCGGGACAGGGGGCATTCAGCCCCAGCATTTT	CASSAGTGGIQPQHF
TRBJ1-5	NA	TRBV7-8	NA	TGTGCCAGCAAGTTGGGGGGAAGCAATCAGCCCCAGCATTTT	CASKLGGSNQPQHF
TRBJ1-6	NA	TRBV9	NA	TGTGCCAGCAGCGAGGAGACTGACTATAATTCACCCCTCCACTTT	CASSEETDYNSPLHF
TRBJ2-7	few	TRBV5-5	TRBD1	TGTGCCAGCAGCCTAGACAGGGGCCCTGAGCAGTACTTC	CASSLDRGPEQYF
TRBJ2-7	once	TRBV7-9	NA	TGTGCCAGCAGCTTAGGAGGGACAAGAACCTACGAGCAGTACTTC	CASSLGGTRTYEQYF
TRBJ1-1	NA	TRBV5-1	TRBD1	TGCGCCAGCAGCCAAGCCCCGACAGGGAAACCTTTCTTT	CASSQAPTGKPFF
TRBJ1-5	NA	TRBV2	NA	TGTGCCAGCGACGCGGGCGGCAATCAGCCCCAGCATTTT	CASDAGGNQPQHF
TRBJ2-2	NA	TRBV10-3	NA	TGTGCCATCAACGCGGCAGGGGCCGGGGAGCTGTTTTTT	CAINAAGAGELFF
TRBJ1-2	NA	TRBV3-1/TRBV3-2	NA	TGTGCCAGCAGCCAAGGGACAATCTATGGCTACACCTTC	CASSQGTIYGYTF
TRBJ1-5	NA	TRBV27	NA	TGTGCCAGCAGCTTCACAGGGAGCAATCAGCCCCAGCATTTT	CASSFTGSNQPQHF
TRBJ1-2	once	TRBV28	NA	TGTGCCAGCAGTTTATGGAGGGAGGGGACCTCATATGGCTACACCTTC	CASSLWREGTSYGYTF
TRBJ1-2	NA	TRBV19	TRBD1	TGTGCCAGTAGTAGGGATCAAGACAGGGGGCGCGGCTACACCTTC	CASSRDQDRGRGYTF
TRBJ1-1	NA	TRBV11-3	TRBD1	TGTGCCAGCAGCGCGACAGGGCCTGACACTGAAGCTTTCTTT	CASSATGPDTEAFF
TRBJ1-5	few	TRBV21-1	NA	TGTGCCAGCAGCAAAGGTGACCAGGGGTGGAATAGCAATCAGCCCCAGCATTTT	CASSKGDQGWNSNQPQHF
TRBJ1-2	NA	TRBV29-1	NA	TGCAGCCTCGGGGGGTCCTATGGCTACACCTTC	CSLGGSYGYTF
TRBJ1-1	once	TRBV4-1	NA	TGCGCCAGCAAATCCCGGGCCCCGGGGGGCACTGAAGCTTTCTTT	CASKSRAPGGTEAFF
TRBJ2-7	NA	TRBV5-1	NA	TGCGCCAGCAGCCTCCGACAGTACGAGCAGTACTTC	CASSLRQYEQYF